This T cell receptor (beta chain) emerged from a study of control samples from healthy donors and cancer patients. Trimming cost V 4 bases and J 1 base, with 10 bases left between them. Looked up from germline, CDR1 is LGHDT and CDR2 is YNNKEL (reference sequence). This CDR3 region has 14 residues. TCRdb's table, derived via immunoSEQ multiplex PCR, lists solely in-frame clones and lacks some. The data contain approximately 90,000 clones, about 84% of them singletons. The clonotype originates from a woman aged 40 to 50 in good health. The specimen sequenced was blood. The chain uses TRBV3-1 (or the pseudogene TRBV3-2) and TRBJ1-2; weak D call: TRBD1 (6 bases). The CDR3 protein is CASSRKGGNYGYTF. CDR3 coding DNA: TGTGCCAGCAGCCGGAAAGGGGGTAACTATGGCTACACCTTC.